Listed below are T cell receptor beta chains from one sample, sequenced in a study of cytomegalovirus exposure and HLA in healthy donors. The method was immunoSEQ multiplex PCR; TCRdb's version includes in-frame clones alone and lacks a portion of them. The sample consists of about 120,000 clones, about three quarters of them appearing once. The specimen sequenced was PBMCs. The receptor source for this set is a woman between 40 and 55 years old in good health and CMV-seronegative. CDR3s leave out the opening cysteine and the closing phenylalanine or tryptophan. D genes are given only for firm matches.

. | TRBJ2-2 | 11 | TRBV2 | TSSIANTGELF
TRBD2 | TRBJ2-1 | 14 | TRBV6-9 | ASSPRPSGSHNEQF
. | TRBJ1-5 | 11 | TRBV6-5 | ASRLKRDQPQH
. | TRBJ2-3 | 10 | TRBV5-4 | ASSIDSSAQY
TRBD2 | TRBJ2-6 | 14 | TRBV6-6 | ASSYRRGTGANVLT
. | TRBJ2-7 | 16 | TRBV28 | ASIPPTGGGGERYEQY
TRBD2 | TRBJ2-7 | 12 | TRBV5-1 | ASSRTSGSYEQY
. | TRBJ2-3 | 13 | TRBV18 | ASSLNGASTDTQY
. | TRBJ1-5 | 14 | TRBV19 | ASSIAGVWDGKPQH
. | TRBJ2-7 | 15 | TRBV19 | ASTYVAGGGGPYEQY
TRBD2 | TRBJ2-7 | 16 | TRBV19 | ASSFRLAGGQGAYEQY
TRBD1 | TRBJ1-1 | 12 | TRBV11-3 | ASSSHRGSTEAF
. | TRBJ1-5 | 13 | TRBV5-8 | ASSLSMGGGQPQH
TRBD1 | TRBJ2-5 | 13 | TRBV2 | ASSEEQGAGGTQY
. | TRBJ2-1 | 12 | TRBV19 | ASREVSASNEQF
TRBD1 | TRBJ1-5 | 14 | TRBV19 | ASSIWIGTGDQPQH
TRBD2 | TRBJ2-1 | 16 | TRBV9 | ASSVAGAGTSGYNEQF
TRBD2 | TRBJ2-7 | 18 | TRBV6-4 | ASRGLAGGNPPGLYYEQY
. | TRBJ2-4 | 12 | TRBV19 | ASSDHRTKNSQY
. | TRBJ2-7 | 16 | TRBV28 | ASSLNPFGGVWVYEQY
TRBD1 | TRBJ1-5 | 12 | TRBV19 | ASRKTGGEVSQH
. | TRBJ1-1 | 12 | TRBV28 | ASSPGGRSPEAF
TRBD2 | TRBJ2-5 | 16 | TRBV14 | ASSQWTSGREKGETQY
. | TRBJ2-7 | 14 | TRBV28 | ASSFTGAGSSYEQY
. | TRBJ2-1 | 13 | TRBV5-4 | ASSLGLPVYNEQF
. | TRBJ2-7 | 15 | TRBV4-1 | ASSQGPPQGMFWEQY
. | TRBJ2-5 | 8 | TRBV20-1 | SASYETQY
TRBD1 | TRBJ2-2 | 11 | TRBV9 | ASSGQGPGELF
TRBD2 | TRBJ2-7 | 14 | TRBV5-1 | ASSLGLAGGVDEQY
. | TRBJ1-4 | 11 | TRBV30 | AWTPPQNEKLF
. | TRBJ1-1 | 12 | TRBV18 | ASSPQGLNTEAF
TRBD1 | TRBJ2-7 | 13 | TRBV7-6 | ASSPRTGSSYEQY
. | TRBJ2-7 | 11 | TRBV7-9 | ASSFPLPYEQY
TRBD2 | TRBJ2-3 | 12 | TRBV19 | ASQPSGTTDTQY
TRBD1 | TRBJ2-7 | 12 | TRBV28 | ASYQGAPSYEQY
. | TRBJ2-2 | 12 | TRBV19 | ASSIMGSTGELF
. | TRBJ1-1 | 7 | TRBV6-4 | AFSPEAF
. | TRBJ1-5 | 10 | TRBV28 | ASSLVNQPQH
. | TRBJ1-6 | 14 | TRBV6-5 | ASSYSSSTFGKLLH
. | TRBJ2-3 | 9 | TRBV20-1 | SASAGDTQY
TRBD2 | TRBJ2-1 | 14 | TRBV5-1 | ASKGLAGGNYNEQF
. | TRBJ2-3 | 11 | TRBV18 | ASSPPSTDTQY
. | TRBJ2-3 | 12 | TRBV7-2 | ASSRDFGEDTQY
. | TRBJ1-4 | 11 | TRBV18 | ASSTRVEEKLF
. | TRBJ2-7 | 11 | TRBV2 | ASSEALYYEQY
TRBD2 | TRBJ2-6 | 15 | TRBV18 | ASSPLAGDSGANVLT
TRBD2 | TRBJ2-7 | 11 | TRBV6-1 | ASSEEGLGGEY
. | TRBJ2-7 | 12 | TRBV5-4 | ASSYRDNLYEQY
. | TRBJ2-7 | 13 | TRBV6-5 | ASSYSFTAPYEQY
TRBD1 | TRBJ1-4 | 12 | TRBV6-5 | ASISDRGNEKLF
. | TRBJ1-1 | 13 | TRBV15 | ATSRVGADGDKAF
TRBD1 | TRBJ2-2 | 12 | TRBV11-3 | ASSGTENTGELF
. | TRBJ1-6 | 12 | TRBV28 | ASSEQGYNSPLH
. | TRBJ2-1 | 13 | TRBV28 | ASSPRTVSYNEQF
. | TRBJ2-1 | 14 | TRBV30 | AWTVLVRRSCNEQF
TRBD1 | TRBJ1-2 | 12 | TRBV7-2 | ASSPSGGNYGYT
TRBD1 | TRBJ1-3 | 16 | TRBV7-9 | ASSLLGGQGSSGNTIY
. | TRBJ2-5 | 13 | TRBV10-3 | AISDDRAGGETQY
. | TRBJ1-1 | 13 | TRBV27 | ASSLGALGSTEAF
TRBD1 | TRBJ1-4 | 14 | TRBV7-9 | ASSDRDSFLNEKLF